This TCR beta chain was sequenced in a study of T cells in Graves' hyperthyroidism and ophthalmopathy. Study findings and constraints: Ophthalmopathy was identified by the model a median approximately six months ahead of onset.

Amplification targeted TCR beta CDR3 regions from RNA transcripts. The HTBI primer set served for first-round RT-PCR of the TCR CDR3. Each CDR3 protein is one row after TCRdb ran MiXCR on the multiplex PCR reads. The sample records approximately 560,000 distinct CDR3 sequences, approximately 15% being singletons. Germline V lookup: CDR1 LNHNV, CDR2 YYDKDF (reference sequence). With 3 bases removed from V and 2 bases from J, the gap between germline ends came to 10 bases. CDR3 length equals 14 residues. In regard to this clonotype: Its target is unknown.

Stable disease denoted Graves' hyperthyroidism without ophthalmopathy progression within 18 months. Uncontrolled infection, other autoimmune disease, pregnancy or lactation barred patients from enrollment. The chain uses TRBV15 and TRBJ2-5; D ambiguous. This TCR came from a woman aged 25 to 39 with Graves' hyperthyroidism. The sequencing input was blood. CDR3 sequence (DNA): TGTGCCACCAGCAGGCTCCTCGATCAAGAGACCCAGTACTTC. Its translation is CATSRLLDQETQYF. The full variable domain, in which reference TRBV15 and TRBJ2-5 provide the parts outside the CDR3, is DAMVIQNPRYQVTQFGKPVTLSCSQTLNHNVMYWYQQKSSQAPKLLFHYYDKDFNNEADTPDNFQSRRPNTSFCFLDIRSPGLGDTAMYLCATSRLLDQETQYFGPGTRLLVL.